The 12 T cell receptor beta chains given below trace back to one sample, sequenced in a study of siplizumab effects on memory and regulatory T cells (dated by TCRdb to about 2019). Libraries were constructed by the immunoSEQ multiplex PCR assay. The immuneACCESS repertoire file appears here via TCRdb, limited to in-frame rearrangements. These files lack a portion of the clones; in checked studies, under half of the deficit traces to unresolved V genes, and the cause of the others is not known. This sample lists 100,000 or so clones; more than 85% were detected once. 0.15% of the sample belongs to the ten largest clones. The specimen was CD4+ T cells sorted from blood. Receptor source: a human donor in good health.

V gene TRBV5-4 combines with J gene TRBJ1-6; D uncertain. The CDR3 spans 15 residues. Germline CDR1 SGHNT, CDR2 YYREEE (reference sequence). V dropped 2 bases and J dropped 0 bases, with 6 bases sitting between them. The CDR3 DNA is TGTGCCAGCAGCTTCGAGAGCTCCTATAATTCACCCCTCCACTTT. Translating gives CASSFESSYNSPLHF.

The gene calls are TRBV28 and TRBJ2-1; D possibly uses TRBD1 or TRBD2 (5 bases each). This CDR3 has 11 amino acids. With 2 bases removed from V and 11 bases from J, the gap between germline ends came to 7 bases. Germline V gene lookup returns CDR1 MDHEN and CDR2 SYDVKM. The CDR3 region has the DNA TGTGCCAGCAGTTTAGGGGACCAGCAGTTCTTC. Protein: CASSLGDQQFF.

The CDR3: CASSFSRTGHNGYTF. CDR3 nucleotides: TGTGCCAGTAGTTTCTCCCGGACAGGCCACAATGGCTACACCTTC. The rearrangement joins TRBV19 to TRBJ1-2, with TRBD1 matching 7 bases. Per the germline V gene, CDR1 is LNHDA and CDR2 is SQIVND (reference sequence). This CDR3 has 15 residues. Trimming cost V 5 bases and J 6 bases; bases outside gene matches: 12.

The chain uses TRBV5-4 and TRBJ2-3; no firm D call. Germline V gene data show CDR1 as SGHNT and CDR2 as YYREEE (reference sequence). Trimming pared 0 bases from V and 2 bases from J, leaving 7 bases between. There are 14 residues in the CDR3. CDR3 loop: CASSLERATDTQYF. The CDR3 nucleotides are TGTGCCAGCAGCTTGGAACGGGCCACAGATACGCAGTATTTT.

V is TRBV14 and J is TRBJ2-1; tentatively, D is TRBD2 (6 bases). The CDR3 spans 14 residues. The germline V gene encodes CDR1 SGHDN and CDR2 FVKESK. V gave up 4 bases and J gave up 1 base, with 8 bases separating them. CDR3 DNA: TGTGCCAGCAGCCGCGGGACTTCCTACAATGAGCAGTTCTTC. Translation gives CASSRGTSYNEQFF.

The chain couples TRBV5-6 to TRBJ2-2; TRBD1 matches at 7 bases. The CDR3 totals 16 residues. The V and J ends lost 3 bases and 5 bases, in that order; junction bases with no gene match: 10. Germline CDR1 is SGHDT and CDR2 is YYEEEE. The CDR3 DNA sequence: TGTGCCAGCAGCTCAAAAGACAGGGAGTGGACCGGGGAGCTGTTTTTT. Translating it yields CASSSKDREWTGELFF.

A few counts support this clone. The rearrangement links TRBV6-1 to TRBJ2-7; no firm D call. CDR1 is MNHNS and CDR2 is SASEGT in the germline V gene. Trimming took off 2 bases at V and 5 bases at J, with 16 bases between the two ends. The CDR3 consists of 15 residues. CDR3 sequence reads: CASSEQALVVNEQYF. The DNA for the CDR3 is TGTGCCAGCAGTGAACAGGCCCTAGTAGTGAACGAGCAGTACTTC.

The J gene is TRBJ2-6, the V gene TRBV5-1; TRBD1 aligns across 11 bases. V lost 6 bases and J lost 0; bases outside the gene matches: 2. The V gene's germline CDR1 is SGHRS and CDR2 YFSETQ. The CDR3 has 16 residues. The CDR3 nucleotides are TGCGCCAGCAAGGACAGGGGGCTCTCTGGGGCCAACGTCCTGACTTTC. It codes for CASKDRGLSGANVLTF.

The gene calls are TRBV28 and TRBJ1-4; D perhaps matches TRBD1 (6 bases). Trimming stripped 4 bases from V and 0 bases from J, with 15 bases between. Germline V gene sequence: CDR1 MDHEN, CDR2 SYDVKM. The CDR3 runs 17 residues. CDR3 DNA: TGTGCCAGCAGTTCGGCCGTTGGGGGCCCAACTAATGAAAAACTGTTTTTT. This sequence encodes CASSSAVGGPTNEKLFF.

The chain uses TRBV5-4 and TRBJ2-6; TRBD1 matches at 9 bases. This CDR3 contains 16 residues. CDR1 is SGHNT, CDR2 YYREEE, per germline (reference sequence). Trimming took 4 bases from V and 2 from J; bases not matched to a gene: 4. CDR3 sequence reads: CASSVGQGTGANVLTF. DNA for the CDR3: TGTGCCAGCAGCGTAGGACAGGGGACTGGGGCCAACGTCCTGACTTTC.

This chain links TRBV6-1 with TRBJ1-4; TRBD1 matches at 8 bases. The CDR3 is made up of 17 amino acids. Germline V gene data show CDR1 as MNHNS and CDR2 as SASEGT. With V trimmed by 4 bases and J by 1 base, 8 bases remained unmatched. DNA of the CDR3: TGTGCCAGCAGTGTGGCAGGGGGCAGAATAACTAATGAAAAACTGTTTTTT. Its protein product is CASSVAGGRITNEKLFF.

The CDR3 DNA follows: TGTGCCAGCAGCGGGGGACAGGGTTACTACGAGCAGTACTTC. Its protein is CASSGGQGYYEQYF. V and J are TRBV7-8 and TRBJ2-7; 9 nucleotides agree with TRBD1. Germline CDR1 is SGHVS and CDR2 is FQNEAQ. The CDR3 is made up of 14 amino acids. With V trimmed by 5 bases and J by 3 bases, 5 bases remained unmatched. The variable domain in full, with the rest retrieved from reference TRBV7-8 and TRBJ2-7, is GAGVSQSPRYKVAKRGQDVALRCDPISGHVSLFWYQQALGQGPEFLTYFQNEAQLDKSGLPSDRFFAERPEGSVSTLKIQRTQQEDSAVYLCASSGGQGYYEQYFGPGTRLTVT.